This T cell receptor beta chain was observed in a study of blood T cell repertoires in COVID-19. Study in general: Samples of COVID-19 (acute and convalescent) were obtained from the United States, Italy and Spain.

One Seattle source followed patients from active infection through their disease course. TCRdb keeps only in-frame clones here, not all; method: immunoSEQ multiplex PCR. This table holds more than 300,000 clones, 80% to 90% found once. V lost 4 bases, J lost 3 bases, and 10 bases stayed unmatched. The CDR3 is made up of 16 amino acids. Germline values: CDR1 LGHDT, CDR2 YNNKEL (reference sequence). V is TRBV3-1 (or the pseudogene TRBV3-2) and J is TRBJ2-3; TRBD2 aligns across 7 bases. What was sequenced was peripheral blood. This receptor was identified in a woman aged 25 to 45 with COVID-19, enrolled during active disease. CDR3 in amino acids: CASSRRAGVITDTQYF. The CDR3 DNA sequence: TGTGCCAGCAGCCGCCGCGCGGGAGTTATAACAGATACGCAGTATTTT.